This T cell receptor beta chain stems from a study of control samples from healthy donors and cancer patients. Produced via immunoSEQ multiplex PCR; TCRdb's table is partial and in-frame only. The data contain some 100,000 clones, around 90% of them singletons. The source of this sequence is a man aged 30 to 45 in good health. Sequencing was done on a sample of blood.

CDR3 DNA: TGTGCCAGCAGCTTAGATTTCTGGGGGGAGAACTACACCTTC. Translating gives CASSLDFWGENYTF. This chain connects TRBV11-2 to TRBJ1-2, with D possibly being TRBD1 (5 bases). The length of the CDR3 is 14 residues. Per the germline V gene, CDR1 is SGHAT and CDR2 is FQNNGV. V was pared by 0 bases and J by 10 bases, with 15 bases between.